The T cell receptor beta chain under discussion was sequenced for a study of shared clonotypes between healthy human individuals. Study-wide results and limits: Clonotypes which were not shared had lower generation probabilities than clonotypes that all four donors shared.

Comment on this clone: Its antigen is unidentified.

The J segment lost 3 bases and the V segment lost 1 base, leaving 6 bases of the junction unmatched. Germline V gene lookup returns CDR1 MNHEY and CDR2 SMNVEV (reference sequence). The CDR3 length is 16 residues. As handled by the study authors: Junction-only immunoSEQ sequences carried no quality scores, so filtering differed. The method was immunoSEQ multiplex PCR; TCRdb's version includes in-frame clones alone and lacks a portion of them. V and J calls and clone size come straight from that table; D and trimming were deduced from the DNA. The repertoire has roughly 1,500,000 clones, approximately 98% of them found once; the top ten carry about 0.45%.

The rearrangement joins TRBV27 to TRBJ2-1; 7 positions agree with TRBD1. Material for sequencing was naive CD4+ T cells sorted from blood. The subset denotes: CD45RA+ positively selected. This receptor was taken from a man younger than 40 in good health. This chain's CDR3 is CASSLLEGAGYNEQFF. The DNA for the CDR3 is TGTGCCAGCAGTTTATTAGAGGGGGCGGGCTACAATGAGCAGTTCTTC.